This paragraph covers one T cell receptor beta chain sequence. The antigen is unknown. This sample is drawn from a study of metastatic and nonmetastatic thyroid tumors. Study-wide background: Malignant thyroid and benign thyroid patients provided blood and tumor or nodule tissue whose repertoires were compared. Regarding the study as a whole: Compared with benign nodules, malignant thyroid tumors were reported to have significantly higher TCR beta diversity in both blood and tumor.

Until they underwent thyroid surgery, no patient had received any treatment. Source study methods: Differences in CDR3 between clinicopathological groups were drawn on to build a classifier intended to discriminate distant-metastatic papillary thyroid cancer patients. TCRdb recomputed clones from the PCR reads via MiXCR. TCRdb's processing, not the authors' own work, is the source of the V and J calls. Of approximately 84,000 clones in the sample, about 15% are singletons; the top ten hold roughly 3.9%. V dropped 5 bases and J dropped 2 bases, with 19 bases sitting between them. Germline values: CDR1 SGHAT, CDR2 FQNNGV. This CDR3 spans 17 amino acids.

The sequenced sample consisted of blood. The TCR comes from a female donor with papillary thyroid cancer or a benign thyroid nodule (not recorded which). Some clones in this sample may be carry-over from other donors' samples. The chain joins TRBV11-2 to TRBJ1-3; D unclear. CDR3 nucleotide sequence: TGTGCCAGCAGCAGTATGAACATGGGTTGGACTGGAAACACCATATATTTT. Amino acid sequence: CASSSMNMGWTGNTIYF.